This T cell receptor beta chain came from a study of blood T cell repertoires in COVID-19. For the study at large: COVID-19 samples, acute and convalescent, were from the United States, Italy and Spain. The analysed material was cDNA or gDNA that came from T cells, B-cell-depleted T cells, or PBMCs.

Germline CDR1 reads SEHNR; CDR2 reads FQNEAQ (reference sequence). The CDR3 has 12 residues. Trimming removed 4 bases at V and 8 bases at J, with 10 bases between. Original processing notes: Estimates of nucleated cell counts were drawn from the amplification of reference gene primers. Produced via immunoSEQ multiplex PCR; TCRdb's table is partial and in-frame only. Clone size and the V and J calls come from that table; the DNA yielded D and trimming. The sample includes around 160,000 clones, approximately 80% of them seen just once. V usage is TRBV7-9 and J usage is TRBJ2-3, with D uncertain. The TCR sequence derives from a man aged 55-75 years with active or convalescent COVID-19. The sample taken for sequencing was peripheral blood. The DNA for the CDR3 is TGTGCCAGCAGCTCCGGAGTAGGTACGCAGTATTTT. This gives the protein CASSSGVGTQYF.